This T cell receptor beta chain emerged from a study of CD8 T cells in Susac syndrome. General observations from the study: The TCR sequencing and HLA analysis in the study involved a relatively small number of individuals, as the study acknowledged.

Reverse transcription of roughly 0.5 to 1 ug RNA used random hexamers. The immunoSEQ assay covered 54 Vbeta and 13 Jbeta segments for CDR3. From the immunoSEQ multiplex PCR reads, TCRdb called clonotypes with MiXCR, one entry per CDR3 protein. This sample yields under 150,000 distinct CDR3 sequences, of which 94% are seen a single time; roughly 0.29% belongs to the top ten. About this clonotype itself: The antigen is undetermined.

In germline, CDR1 is MDHEN, CDR2 SYDVKM. The CDR3 has 14 amino acids. The V and J ends lost 3 bases and 3 bases respectively, with 11 bases between them. Healthy donors constituted the controls, which were matched for age and sex. Negative isolation yielded the CD8+ and CD4+ T cells, while FACS enriched the TEMRA cells. The clonotype originates from a human donor in good health. The chain has TRBV28 and TRBJ2-5; D gene uncertain. Sample: CD8+ T cells from PBMCs. CDR3 loop: CASSLCLLKETQYF. Written as DNA, the CDR3 is TGTGCCAGCAGTTTGTGCTTGCTCAAAGAGACCCAGTACTTC. Looking up the rest from reference TRBV28 and TRBJ2-5 gives the full variable domain: DVKVTQSSRYLVKRTGEKVFLECVQDMDHENMFWYRQDPGLGLRLIYFSYDVKMKEKGDIPEGYSVSREKKERFSLILESASTNQTSMYLCASSLCLLKETQYFGPGTRLLVL.